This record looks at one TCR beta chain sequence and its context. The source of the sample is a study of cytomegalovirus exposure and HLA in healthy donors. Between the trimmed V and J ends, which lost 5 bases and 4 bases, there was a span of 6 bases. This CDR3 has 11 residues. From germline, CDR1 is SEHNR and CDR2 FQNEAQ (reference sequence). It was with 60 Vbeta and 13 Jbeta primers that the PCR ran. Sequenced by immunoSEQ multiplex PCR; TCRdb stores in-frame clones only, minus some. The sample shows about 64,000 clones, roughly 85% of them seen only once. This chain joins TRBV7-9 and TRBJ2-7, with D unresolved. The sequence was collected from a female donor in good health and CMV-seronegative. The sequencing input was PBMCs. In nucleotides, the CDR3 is TGTGCCAGCAGCCCATTTTACGAGCAGTACTTC. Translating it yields CASSPFYEQYF.